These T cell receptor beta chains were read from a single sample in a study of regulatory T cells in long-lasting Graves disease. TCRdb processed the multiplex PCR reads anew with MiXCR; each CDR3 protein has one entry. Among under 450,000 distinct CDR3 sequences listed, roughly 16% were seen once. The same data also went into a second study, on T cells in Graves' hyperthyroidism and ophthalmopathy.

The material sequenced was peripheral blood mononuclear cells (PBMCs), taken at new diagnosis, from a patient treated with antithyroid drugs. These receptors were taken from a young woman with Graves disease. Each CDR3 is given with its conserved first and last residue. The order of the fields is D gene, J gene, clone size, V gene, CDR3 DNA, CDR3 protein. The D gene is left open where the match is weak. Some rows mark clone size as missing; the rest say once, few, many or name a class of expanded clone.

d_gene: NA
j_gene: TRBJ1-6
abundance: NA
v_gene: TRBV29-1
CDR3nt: TGCAGCGTCCAGGTCTCAGAGGGTTCACCCCTCCACTTT
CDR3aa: CSVQVSEGSPLHF

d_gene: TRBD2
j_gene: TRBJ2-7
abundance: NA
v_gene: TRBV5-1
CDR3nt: TGCGCCAGCAGCAGCCAAGGGACTAGCGCATCCTACGAGCAGTACTTC
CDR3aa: CASSSQGTSASYEQYF

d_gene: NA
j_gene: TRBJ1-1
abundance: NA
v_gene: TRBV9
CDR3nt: TGTGCCAGCAGCGTAGTTACGGTGAACACTGAAGCTTCCTTT
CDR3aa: CASSVVTVNTEASF

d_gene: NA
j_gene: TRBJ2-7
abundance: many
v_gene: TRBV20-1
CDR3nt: TGCAGTGCTAGCGTTCGCTCCTACGAGCAGTACTTC
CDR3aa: CSASVRSYEQYF

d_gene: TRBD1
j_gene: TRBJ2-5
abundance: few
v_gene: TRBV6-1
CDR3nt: TGTGCCAGCAGGACAGGGGCTCAAGAGACCCAGTACTTC
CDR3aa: CASRTGAQETQYF

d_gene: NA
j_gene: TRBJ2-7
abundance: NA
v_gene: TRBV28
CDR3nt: TGTGCCAGCAGGGGGGGGCAGGGGTTCGGGGACGAGCAGTACTTC
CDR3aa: CASRGGQGFGDEQYF

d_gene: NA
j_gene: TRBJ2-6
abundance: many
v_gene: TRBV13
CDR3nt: TGTGCCAGCAGCTCGTACTCCGGGGCCAACGTCCTGACTTTC
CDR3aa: CASSSYSGANVLTF

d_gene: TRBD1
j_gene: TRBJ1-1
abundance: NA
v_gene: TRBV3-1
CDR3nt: TGTGCCAGCAGCCAGGGGACAGGGGGCACTGAAGCTTTCTTT
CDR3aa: CASSQGTGGTEAFF

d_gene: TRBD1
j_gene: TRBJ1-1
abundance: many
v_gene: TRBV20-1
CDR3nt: TGCAGTGCTAGCATCGGGACAGAGGGCGAAGCTTTCTTT
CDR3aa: CSASIGTEGEAFF

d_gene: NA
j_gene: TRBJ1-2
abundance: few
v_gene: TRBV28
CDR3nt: TGTGCCAGCAGTTTCGGGTACTATGGCTACACCTTC
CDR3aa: CASSFGYYGYTF

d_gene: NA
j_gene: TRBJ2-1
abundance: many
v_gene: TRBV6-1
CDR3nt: TGTGCCAGCAGACAATCCCCCGGGGGCGCAAACAATGAGCAGTTCTTC
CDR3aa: CASRQSPGGANNEQFF

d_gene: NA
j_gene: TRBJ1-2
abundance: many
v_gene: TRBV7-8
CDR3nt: TGTGCCAGCAGGGGCGGAGACTATGGCTACACCTTC
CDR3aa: CASRGGDYGYTF

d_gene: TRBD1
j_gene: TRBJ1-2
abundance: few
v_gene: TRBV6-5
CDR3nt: TGTGCCAGCAGTTACAAGCGGACAGGGGCGGACTATGGCTACACCTTC
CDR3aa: CASSYKRTGADYGYTF

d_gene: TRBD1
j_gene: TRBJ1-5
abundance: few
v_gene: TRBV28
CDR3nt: TGTGCCAGCAGAGGGACAGAATATAGCAATCAGCCCCAGCATTTT
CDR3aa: CASRGTEYSNQPQHF

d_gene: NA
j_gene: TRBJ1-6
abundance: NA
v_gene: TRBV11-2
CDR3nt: TGTGCCAGCAGCTCAAACGACATCACACCCCTCCACTTT
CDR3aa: CASSSNDITPLHF

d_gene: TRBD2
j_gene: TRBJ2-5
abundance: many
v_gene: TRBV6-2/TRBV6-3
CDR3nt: TGTGCCAGCAGTTTGACTAGCGGGGGGCCCCTCGGGGAGACCCAGTACTTC
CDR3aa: CASSLTSGGPLGETQYF

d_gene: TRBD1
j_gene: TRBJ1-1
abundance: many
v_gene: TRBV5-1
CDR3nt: TGCGCCAGCAGCACTACCGGGACAGCGAACACTGAAGCTTTCTTT
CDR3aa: CASSTTGTANTEAFF

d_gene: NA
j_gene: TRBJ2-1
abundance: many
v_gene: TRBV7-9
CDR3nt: TGTGCCAGCAGCTTAGCGTTGGGGCCCCACTACAATGAGCAGTTCTTC
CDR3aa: CASSLALGPHYNEQFF

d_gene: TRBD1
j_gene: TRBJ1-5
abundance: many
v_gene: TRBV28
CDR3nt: TGTGCCAGCAGTTTGGGACAGGGAATCGGTCAGCCCCAGCATTTT
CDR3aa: CASSLGQGIGQPQHF

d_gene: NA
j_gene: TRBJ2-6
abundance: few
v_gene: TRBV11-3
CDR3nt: TGTGCCAGCAGCCAACCACGGGACGGGCCTTGGGGGGCCAACGTCCTGACTTTC
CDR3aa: CASSQPRDGPWGANVLTF

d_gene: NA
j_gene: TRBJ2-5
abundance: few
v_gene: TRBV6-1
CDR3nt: TGTGCCTCCTGTACCGTCCCCGGGGAGACCCAGTACTTC
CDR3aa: CASCTVPGETQYF

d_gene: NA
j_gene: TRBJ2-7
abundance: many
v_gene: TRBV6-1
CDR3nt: TGTGCCAGCAGTGAAGCGGGGGCTGTGCTGGCCTACGAGCAGTACTTC
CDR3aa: CASSEAGAVLAYEQYF

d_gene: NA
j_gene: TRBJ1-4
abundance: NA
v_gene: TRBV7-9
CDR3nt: TGTGCCAGCAGCTTAGTACTTTCGGTGACCGCAACTAATGAAAAACTGTTTTTT
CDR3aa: CASSLVLSVTATNEKLFF

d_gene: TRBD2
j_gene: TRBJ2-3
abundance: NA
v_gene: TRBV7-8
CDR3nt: TGTGCCAGCAGCTTACGGGCCTTGGGGCTAGCGGGACCAGATACGCAGTATTTT
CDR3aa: CASSLRALGLAGPDTQYF

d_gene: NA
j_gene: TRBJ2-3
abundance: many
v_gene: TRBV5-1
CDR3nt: TGCGCCAGCAGCTTGGAAAACTATGCCACAGATACGCAGTATTTT
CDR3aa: CASSLENYATDTQYF

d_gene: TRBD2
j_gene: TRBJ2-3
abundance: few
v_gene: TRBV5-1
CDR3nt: TGCGCCAGCAGCCTTAGCGGGAGGGCAGATACGCAGTATTTT
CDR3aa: CASSLSGRADTQYF

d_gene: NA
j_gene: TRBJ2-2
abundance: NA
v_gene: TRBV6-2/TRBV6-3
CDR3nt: TGTGCCAGCAGTTACCTCTTCCGGCAGCAGGCCGGGGAGCTGTTTTTT
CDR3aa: CASSYLFRQQAGELFF

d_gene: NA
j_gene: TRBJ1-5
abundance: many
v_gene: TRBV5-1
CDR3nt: TGCGCCAGCAGCTCGACCGGACTACCCCATCAGCCCCAGCATTTT
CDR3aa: CASSSTGLPHQPQHF

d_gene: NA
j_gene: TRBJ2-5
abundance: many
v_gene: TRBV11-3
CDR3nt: TGTGCCAGCAGCTCGAGGGGTACTCAAGAGACCCAGTACTTC
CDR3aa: CASSSRGTQETQYF

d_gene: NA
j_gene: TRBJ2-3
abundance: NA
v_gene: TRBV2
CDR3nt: TGTGCCAGCAGTCTACCCCGAATCACAGATACGCAGTATTTT
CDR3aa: CASSLPRITDTQYF

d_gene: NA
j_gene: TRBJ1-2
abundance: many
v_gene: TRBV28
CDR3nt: TGTGCCAGCACGACGGATTATGGCTACACCTTC
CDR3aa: CASTTDYGYTF

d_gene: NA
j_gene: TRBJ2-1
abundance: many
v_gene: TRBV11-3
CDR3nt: TGTGCCAGCAGCTTAGCTTCCTTCAGCGGAACCTACAATGAGCAGTTCTTC
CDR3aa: CASSLASFSGTYNEQFF

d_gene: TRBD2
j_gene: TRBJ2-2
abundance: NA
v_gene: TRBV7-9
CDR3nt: TGTGCCAGCAGCTTCCCGGGACTAGCGACGAACACCGGGGAGCTGTTTTTT
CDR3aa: CASSFPGLATNTGELFF

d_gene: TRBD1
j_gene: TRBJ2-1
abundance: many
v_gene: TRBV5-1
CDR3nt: TGCGCCAGCAGCCCGGTAGGGGGCCCCTACAATGAGCAGTTCTTC
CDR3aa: CASSPVGGPYNEQFF

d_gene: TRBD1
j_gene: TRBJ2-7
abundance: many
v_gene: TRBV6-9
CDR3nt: TGTGCCAGCAGTTACCCTAAGGCTGGGACAGCCGATTACGAGCAGTACTTC
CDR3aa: CASSYPKAGTADYEQYF

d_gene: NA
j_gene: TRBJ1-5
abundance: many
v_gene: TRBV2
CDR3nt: TGTGCCAGCAGCGGCAGGGAGGTGGCTCAGCCCCAGCATTTT
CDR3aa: CASSGREVAQPQHF